This T cell receptor (beta chain) was captured in a study of response to subunit inactivated influenza vaccine. Points from the study as a whole: A suggestion made by the authors is that each seasonal influenza vaccination recruits few new T cells.

TCRdb re-analysed the RT-PCR reads in MiXCR, keeping a single row per CDR3 protein. Of roughly 170,000 distinct CDR3 sequences detected, around a tenth appear once; the ten largest clones hold about a tenth. Concerning this clonotype: The antigen remains undetermined.

Material: non-naive T cells sorted from PBMCs, obtained on the day of vaccination. This TCR was sampled from a man aged 50-60 years who received an inactivated influenza vaccine.

CDR3 nucleotides: TGCGCCAGCAGCTTGGGGACAGATTCACCCCTCCACTTT. Residues: CASSLGTDSPLHF. J is TRBJ1-6 and V is TRBV5-1; possible D gene TRBD1, 6 bases. CDR1 and CDR2 (germline): SGHRS, YFSETQ. V was clipped by 0 bases and J by 8 bases, with 6 bases between them. CDR3 length: 13 amino acids.